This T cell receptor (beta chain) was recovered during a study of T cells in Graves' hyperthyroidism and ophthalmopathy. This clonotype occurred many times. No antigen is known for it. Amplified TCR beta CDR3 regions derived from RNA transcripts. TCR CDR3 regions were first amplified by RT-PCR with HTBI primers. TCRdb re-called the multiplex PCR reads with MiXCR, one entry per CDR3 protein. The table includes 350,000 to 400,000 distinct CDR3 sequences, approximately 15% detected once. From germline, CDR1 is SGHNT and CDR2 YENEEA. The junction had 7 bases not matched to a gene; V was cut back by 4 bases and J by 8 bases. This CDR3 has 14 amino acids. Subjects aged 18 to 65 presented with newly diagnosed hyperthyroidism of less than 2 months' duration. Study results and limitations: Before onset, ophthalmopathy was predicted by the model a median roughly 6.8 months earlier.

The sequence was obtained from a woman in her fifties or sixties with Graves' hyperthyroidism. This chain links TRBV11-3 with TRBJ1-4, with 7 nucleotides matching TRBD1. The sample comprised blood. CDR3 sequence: CASSSGGIGEKLFF. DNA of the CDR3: TGTGCCAGCAGCTCAGGGGGTATTGGGGAAAAACTGTTTTTT.